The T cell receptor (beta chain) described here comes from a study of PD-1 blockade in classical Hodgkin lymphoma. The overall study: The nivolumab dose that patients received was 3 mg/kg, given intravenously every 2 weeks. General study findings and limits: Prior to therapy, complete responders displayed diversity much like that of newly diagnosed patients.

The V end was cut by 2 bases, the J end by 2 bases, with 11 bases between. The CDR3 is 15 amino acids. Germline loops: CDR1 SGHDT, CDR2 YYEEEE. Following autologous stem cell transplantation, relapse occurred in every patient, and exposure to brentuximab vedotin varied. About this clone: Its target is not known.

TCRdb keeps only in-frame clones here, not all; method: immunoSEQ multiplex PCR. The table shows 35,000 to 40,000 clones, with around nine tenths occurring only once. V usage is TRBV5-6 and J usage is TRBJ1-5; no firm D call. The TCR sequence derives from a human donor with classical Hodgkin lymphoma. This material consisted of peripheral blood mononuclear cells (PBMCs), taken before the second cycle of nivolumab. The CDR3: CASSLSGWGNQPQHF. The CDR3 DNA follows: TGTGCCAGCAGCTTATCGGGGTGGGGCAATCAGCCCCAGCATTTT.